A single sample gave rise to the 15 T cell receptor beta chains below, sequenced in a study of CD8 T cells in ankylosing spondylitis. TCRdb recomputed calls from the 5' RACE reads with MiXCR, one row per CDR3 protein. The data hold approximately 300,000 distinct CDR3 sequences, with 20% to 25% observed a single time. Sequencing input: blood, either unsorted or a sorted T cell fraction (not recorded which). The receptors shown here come from a female donor with ankylosing spondylitis or in good health (not recorded which).

This chain uses TRBV20-1 with TRBJ2-7; perhaps D is TRBD1 or TRBD2 (5 bases each). CDR3 size: 15 residues. Germline V lookup: CDR1 DFQATT, CDR2 SNEGSKA (reference sequence). The ends were cut back, 0 bases at V and 3 bases at J, with 15 bases in the middle. In DNA, the CDR3 is TGCAGTGCTAGAGATCCCCGGGACCATATCTACGAGCAGTACTTC. Translation: CSARDPRDHIYEQYF.

The rearrangement uses TRBV6-2 or TRBV6-3 and TRBJ2-1, with unresolved D. This CDR3 comprises 15 residues. From germline, CDR1 is MNHEY and CDR2 SVGEGT. Trimming took off 2 bases at V and 0 bases at J, with 8 bases between the two ends. This CDR3 is CASSYAVSSYNEQFF. In nucleotides, the CDR3 is TGTGCCAGCAGTTACGCGGTAAGCTCCTACAATGAGCAGTTCTTC.

This clonotype has more than one count but fewer than ten. The rearrangement links TRBV20-1 to TRBJ2-1, with 9 bases aligning to TRBD2. This CDR3 region has 14 residues. V trimming: 3 bases; J trimming: 7 bases; junction bases outside the gene matches: 7. Germline V CDR1 and CDR2: DFQATT, SNEGSKA (reference sequence). The CDR3 here is CSASQLAGANEQFF. CDR3 nucleotides: TGCAGTGCTAGTCAATTAGCGGGAGCAAATGAGCAGTTCTTC.

The count of this clonotype is one. The rearrangement uses TRBV5-1 and TRBJ1-5; D call uncertain. The CDR3 has 13 amino acids. In germline, CDR1 is SGHRS, CDR2 YFSETQ. The V and J ends lost 1 base and 6 bases respectively, with 8 bases between them. The CDR3 bases are TGCGCCAGCAGCTTGTATTCCGGTCAGCCCCAGCATTTT. Protein product: CASSLYSGQPQHF.

The CDR3 DNA follows: TGTGCCAGCAGCGACTTGCAAGAGACCCAGTACTTC. Protein product: CASSDLQETQYF. The chain has TRBV2 and TRBJ2-5; D gene uncertain. From germline, CDR1 is SNHLY and CDR2 FYNNEI. V lost 6 bases and J 2 bases, leaving 7 bases between the germline ends. CDR3 length equals 12 residues.

The chain recombines TRBV20-1 with TRBJ2-7, with unresolved D. V lost 6 bases and J 7 bases, leaving 22 bases between the germline ends. This CDR3 contains 14 residues. The germline V gene encodes CDR1 DFQATT and CDR2 SNEGSKA (reference sequence). The CDR3 protein is CSAQGSGLLGEQYF. CDR3 bases: TGCAGTGCCCAAGGTTCTGGCCTCCTTGGAGAGCAGTACTTC.

This clonotype was found a few times. J is TRBJ2-1 and V is TRBV4-3; 7 bases map to TRBD2. Germline V CDR1 and CDR2: LGHNA, YSLEER. J was trimmed by 2 bases and V by 0 bases; bases with no gene match: 4. The CDR3 covers 16 residues. The DNA of the CDR3 is TGCGCCAGCAGCCAAGATCCAGCGGGAACCTACAATGAGCAGTTCTTC. As protein: CASSQDPAGTYNEQFF.

The chain links TRBV29-1 to TRBJ2-2, with D possibly being TRBD2 (6 bases). Germline loops: CDR1 SQVTM, CDR2 ANQGSEA. The CDR3 is 15 residues long. The V end lost 6 bases, the J end lost 6 bases, and 20 bases lay between the germline ends. The CDR3: CSVTGLQEGPGELFF. The CDR3 DNA reads TGCAGCGTGACGGGACTTCAAGAGGGCCCCGGGGAGCTGTTTTTT.

The chain employs TRBV12-3 or TRBV12-4 and TRBJ2-3, with 10 bases lining up with TRBD1. The CDR3 extends over 12 amino acids. Germline trimming cut 6 bases from V and 12 bases from J; bases unmatched to any gene: 6. The chain's CDR3 is CASSVDRGPQYF. The CDR3 DNA sequence: TGTGCCAGCAGCGTAGACAGGGGGCCTCAGTATTTT.

The chain uses TRBV12-3 or TRBV12-4 and TRBJ1-1, with D possibly matching TRBD1 (5 bases). The CDR3 is 13 residues long. The germline V and J ends were trimmed by 1 base and 8 bases, with 11 bases remaining between them. CDR3: CASSLGGVLEAFF. CDR3 nucleotide sequence: TGTGCCAGCAGTTTAGGGGGGGTCCTCGAAGCTTTCTTT.

The table lists this clonotype with a few counts. J is TRBJ2-2 and V is TRBV9; possible D gene TRBD1, 5 bases. In germline, CDR1 is SGDLS, CDR2 YYNGEE. This CDR3 has 13 residues. The germline V and J ends were trimmed by 4 bases and 4 bases, with 8 bases remaining between them. This CDR3 is CASSSTVTGELFF. In nucleotides, the CDR3 is TGTGCCAGCAGCTCGACAGTCACCGGGGAGCTGTTTTTT.

This clonotype was observed a few times. The chain recombines TRBV7-9 with TRBJ2-5; the D gene is possibly TRBD1 (5 bases). CDR1 is SEHNR, CDR2 FQNEAQ, per germline (reference sequence). Between the trimmed V and J ends, which lost 1 base and 6 bases, there was a span of 12 bases. The CDR3 spans 14 residues. Written as DNA, the CDR3 is TGTGCCAGCAGCTTAGGAATGGGGCGGAAGACCCAGTACTTC. Translation gives CASSLGMGRKTQYF.

The chain combines TRBV6-5 with TRBJ2-5; D is possibly TRBD2 (6 bases). The germline V gene encodes CDR1 MNHEY and CDR2 SVGAGI. V was trimmed by 0 bases and J by 7 bases, leaving 15 bases between them. The CDR3 is made up of 15 amino acids. The CDR3 nucleotides read TGTGCCAGCAGTTACTCGGCACAATCCGGGAGGACCCAGTACTTC. This gives the protein CASSYSAQSGRTQYF.

The V call is TRBV6-1, the J call TRBJ1-3; TRBD1 might be the D (5 bases). The germline CDR1 and CDR2 sequences are MNHNS and SASEGT. The CDR3 is 15 residues long. Trimming took off 6 bases at V and 3 bases at J, with 15 bases between the two ends. The DNA of the CDR3 is TGTGCCAGCAGCCCCCGGGACTTTGGTGGAAACACCATATATTTT. Its translation: CASSPRDFGGNTIYF.

The chain links TRBV27 to TRBJ1-4, with D possibly matching TRBD1 (6 bases). This CDR3 is 16 amino acids long. Germline V gene sequence: CDR1 MNHEY, CDR2 SMNVEV (reference sequence). The V end lost 7 bases, the J end lost 3 bases, and 18 bases lay between the germline ends. For the CDR3, the DNA is TGTGCCAGCAACCCGACAGGTTCCTTTGCTAATGAAAAACTGTTTTTT. Protein: CASNPTGSFANEKLFF.